The sequence of this T cell receptor beta chain was determined in a study of TIL therapy for anti-PD-1-resistant metastatic lung cancer. Study findings and constraints: This highly selected cohort may not generalize to typical lung cancer patients.

This CDR3 region has 15 residues. Germline CDR1 reads MNHEY; CDR2 reads SVGAGI. V lost 2 bases, J lost 0 bases, and 7 bases lay in between. Comment on this clone: The antigen remains undetermined.

The time point was: pre-treatment sample, taken before nivolumab and TIL therapy. The libraries were made with immunoSEQ v3. Measured with immunoSEQ multiplex PCR; TCRdb has only the in-frame clones, and not every one. The sample consists of around 33,000 clones, roughly 69% of them appearing once. This rearrangement joins TRBV6-5 to TRBJ2-2, with a tentative D call TRBD1 (6 bases). The receptor comes from a woman between 30 and 80 years old with non-small cell lung cancer. The sample was blood, taken at baseline. This CDR3 reads CASSYTGTNTGELFF. The DNA of the CDR3 is TGTGCCAGCAGTTACACAGGGACGAACACCGGGGAGCTGTTTTTT.